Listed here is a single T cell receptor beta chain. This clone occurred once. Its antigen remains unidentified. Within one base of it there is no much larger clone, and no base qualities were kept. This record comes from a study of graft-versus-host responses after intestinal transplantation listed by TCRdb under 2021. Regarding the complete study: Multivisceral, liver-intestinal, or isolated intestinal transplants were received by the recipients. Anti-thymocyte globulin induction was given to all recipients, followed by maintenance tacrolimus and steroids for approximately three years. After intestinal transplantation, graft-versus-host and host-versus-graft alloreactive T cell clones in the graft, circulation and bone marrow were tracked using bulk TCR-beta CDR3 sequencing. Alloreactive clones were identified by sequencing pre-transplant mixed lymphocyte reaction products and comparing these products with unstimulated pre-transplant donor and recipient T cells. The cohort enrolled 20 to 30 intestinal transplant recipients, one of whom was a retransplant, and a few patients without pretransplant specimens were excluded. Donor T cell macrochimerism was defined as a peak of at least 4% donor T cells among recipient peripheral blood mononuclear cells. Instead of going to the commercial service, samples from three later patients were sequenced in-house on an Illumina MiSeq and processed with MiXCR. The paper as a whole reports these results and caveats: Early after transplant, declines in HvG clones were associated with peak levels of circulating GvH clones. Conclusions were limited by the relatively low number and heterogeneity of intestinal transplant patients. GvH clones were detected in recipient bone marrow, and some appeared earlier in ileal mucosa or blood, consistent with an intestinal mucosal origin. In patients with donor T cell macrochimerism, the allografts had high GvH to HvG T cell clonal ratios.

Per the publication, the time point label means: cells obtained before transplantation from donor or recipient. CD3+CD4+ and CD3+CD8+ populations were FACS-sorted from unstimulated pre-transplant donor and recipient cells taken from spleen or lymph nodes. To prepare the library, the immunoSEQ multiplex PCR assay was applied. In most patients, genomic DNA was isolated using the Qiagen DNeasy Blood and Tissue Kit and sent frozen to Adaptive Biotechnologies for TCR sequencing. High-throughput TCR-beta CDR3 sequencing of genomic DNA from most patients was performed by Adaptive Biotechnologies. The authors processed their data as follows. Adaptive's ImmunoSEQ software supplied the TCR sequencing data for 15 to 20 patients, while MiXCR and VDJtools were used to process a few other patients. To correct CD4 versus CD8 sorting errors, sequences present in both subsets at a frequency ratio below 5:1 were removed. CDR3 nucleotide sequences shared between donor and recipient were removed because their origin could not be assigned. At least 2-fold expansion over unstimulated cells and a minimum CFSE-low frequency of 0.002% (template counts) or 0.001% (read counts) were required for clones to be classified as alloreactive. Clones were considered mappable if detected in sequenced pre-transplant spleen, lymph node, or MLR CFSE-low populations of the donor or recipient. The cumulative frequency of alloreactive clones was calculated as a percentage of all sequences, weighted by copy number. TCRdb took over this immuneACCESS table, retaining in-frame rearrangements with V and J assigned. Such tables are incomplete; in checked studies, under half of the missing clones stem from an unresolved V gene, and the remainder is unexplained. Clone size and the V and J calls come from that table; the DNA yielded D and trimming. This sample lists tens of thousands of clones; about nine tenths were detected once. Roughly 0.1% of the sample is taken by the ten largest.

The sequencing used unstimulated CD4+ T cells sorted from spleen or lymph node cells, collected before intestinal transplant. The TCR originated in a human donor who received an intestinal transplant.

The CDR3 amino acid sequence is: CASSLEGGWGTEAFF. The DNA sequence follows: TGTGCCAGCAGCTTAGAAGGGGGCTGGGGCACTGAAGCTTTCTTT. This chain joins TRBV7-6 to TRBJ1-1; 7 of the junction bases match TRBD1. Unmatched junction bases come to 6, with V trimmed by 1 base and J by 4 bases. The germline V gene gives CDR1 as SGHVS and CDR2 as FNYEAQ. The CDR3 covers 15 residues, taking in both the cysteine and the phenylalanine. The kept DNA is CDR3 alone, 45 bases in frame from the first base.